These 15 T cell receptor beta chains came from one sample sequenced in a study of shared clonotypes between healthy human individuals. Profiled with immunoSEQ multiplex PCR; TCRdb holds only in-frame clones, not every one. The sample includes about 2.1 million clones, just over 90% of them seen just once. Naive CD8 cells were CD45RO-negative, positively selected for CCR7, excluding terminally differentiated effector memory CD45RA+ cells. The sequencing input was naive CD8+ T cells from PBMCs. All receptors derive from a man aged 18 to 30 in good health. Some clones in this sample may be carry-over from other donors' samples.

This clone was counted once. The rearrangement joins TRBV7-9 to TRBJ2-7, with D maybe TRBD2 (5 bases). The CDR3 runs to 14 residues. V lost 1 base, J lost 5 bases, and 12 bases lay in between. Germline loops: CDR1 SEHNR, CDR2 FQNEAQ (reference sequence). The DNA for the CDR3 is TGTGCCAGCAGCTTAGTAACCCGGGGAAACGAGCAGTACTTC. Its protein is CASSLVTRGNEQYF.

The rearrangement joins TRBV29-1 to TRBJ1-3; D ambiguous. There are 11 residues in the CDR3. Trimming removed 3 bases from V and 4 bases from J, with 4 bases in between. Germline V gene sequence: CDR1 SQVTM, CDR2 ANQGSEA. This chain's CDR3 is CSVEGGNTIYF. The CDR3 region has the DNA TGCAGCGTTGAGGGCGGAAACACCATATATTTT.

The V and J genes are TRBV19 and TRBJ1-2; the match to TRBD1 covers 7 bases. CDR1 and CDR2 (germline): LNHDA, SQIVND (reference sequence). Losses at the gene ends were 8 bases for V and 4 bases for J; bases not matched to a gene: 4. The CDR3 has 12 residues. The chain's CDR3 is CASRRDSYGYTF. As DNA, the CDR3 is TGTGCCAGTCGCCGGGACAGCTATGGCTACACCTTC.

The chain employs TRBV6-4 and TRBJ1-5; possibly TRBD1 for D (6 bases). The length of the CDR3 is 13 residues. Trimming shortened V by 3 bases and J by 7 bases, and 10 bases separated the two germline ends. CDR1 and CDR2 (germline): MRHNA, SNTAGT. The CDR3 loop is CASSETGGQPQHF. The DNA of the CDR3 is TGTGCCAGCAGTGAGACAGGAGGGCAGCCCCAGCATTTT.

The chain links TRBV28 to TRBJ1-5, with 7 bases aligning to TRBD1. The CDR3 runs to 15 residues. Germline lookup yields CDR1 MDHEN and CDR2 SYDVKM. The V gene end was trimmed by 8 bases and the J gene end by 3 bases; junction bases not matched to a gene: 10. The CDR3 loop reads CASGGGRGFNQPQHF. The CDR3 DNA reads TGTGCCAGCGGTGGGGGCAGGGGGTTCAATCAGCCCCAGCATTTT.

The chain carries TRBV7-9 and TRBJ2-3; possibly TRBD2 for D (5 bases). Germline CDR1 is SEHNR and CDR2 is FQNEAQ (reference sequence). The CDR3 consists of 15 residues. The V end was cut by 5 bases, the J end by 2 bases, with 14 bases between. The CDR3 region is CASSAAEDSTDTQYF. The CDR3 nucleotides are TGTGCCAGCAGCGCCGCGGAGGATTCCACAGATACGCAGTATTTT.

A single count supports this clone. The gene calls are TRBV19 and TRBJ1-1; D uncertain. In germline, CDR1 is LNHDA, CDR2 SQIVND (reference sequence). V was clipped by 3 bases and J by 0 bases, with 14 bases between them. The CDR3 is 16 amino acids. The CDR3 DNA is TGTGCCAGTAGTATTTTATCGGACCCCATGAACACTGAAGCTTTCTTT. Protein sequence: CASSILSDPMNTEAFF.

This clone was recorded only once. The rearrangement uses TRBV4-1 and TRBJ2-3; D is uncertain. Germline V gene data show CDR1 as MGHRA and CDR2 as YSYEKL. CDR3 length: 17 amino acids. Deletions cut 0 bases from V and 4 bases from J, with 17 bases between. The DNA of the CDR3 is TGCGCCAGCAGCCAAGATTTGGGGATTAGGTTCCCAGATACGCAGTATTTT. Encoded protein: CASSQDLGIRFPDTQYF.

V is TRBV2 and J is TRBJ2-7; D uncertain. Deletions cut 7 bases from V and 2 bases from J, with 6 bases between. The CDR3 loop spans 11 amino acids. Germline assignment: CDR1 SNHLY and CDR2 FYNNEI. CDR3 in amino acids: CASTGPYEQYF. For the CDR3, the DNA is TGTGCCAGCACGGGTCCCTACGAGCAGTACTTC.

The rearrangement joins TRBV7-8 to TRBJ1-5; D is unclear. Germline V gene sequence: CDR1 SGHVS, CDR2 FQNEAQ. V lost 2 bases to trimming and J lost 0 bases, with 8 bases between them. This CDR3 region has 15 residues. The DNA of the CDR3 is TGTGCCAGCAGCTTAAAGGGCCATAGCAATCAGCCCCAGCATTTT. Translating it yields CASSLKGHSNQPQHF.

The chain recombines TRBV23-1 with TRBJ2-3; 10 bases are a match to TRBD1. TRBV23-1 has ORF status, its function being uncertain. This CDR3 has 15 amino acids. The J segment lost 4 bases and the V segment lost 3 bases, leaving 4 bases of the junction unmatched. Here the CDR3 reads CASSQGQGRADTQYF. CDR3 in DNA: TGCGCCAGCAGTCAGGGACAGGGGAGGGCAGATACGCAGTATTTT.

About this clone: The same CDR3 arises from other DNA sequences in this sample as well. The rearrangement uses TRBV27 and TRBJ1-5; D gene uncertain. CDR3 length: 13 residues. V gave up 3 bases and J gave up 5 bases, with 8 bases separating them. The germline V gene has CDR1 MNHEY and CDR2 SMNVEV (reference sequence). The CDR3 protein is CASSLSGYQPQHF. CDR3 nucleotides: TGTGCCAGCAGTTTGAGCGGCTATCAGCCCCAGCATTTT.

Regarding this clone: Additional DNA sequences in this sample encode the identical CDR3. The genes are TRBV9 and TRBJ2-7; 9 bases map to TRBD1. The ends lost 0 bases at V and 3 bases at J; junction bases unmatched: 1. Germline CDR1 SGDLS, CDR2 YYNGEE. This CDR3 is built from 14 residues. The CDR3 DNA is TGTGCCAGCAGCGTAGCGGACAGGGGCTACGAGCAGTACTTC. This sequence encodes CASSVADRGYEQYF. Full variable domain (outside the CDR3, taken from reference TRBV9 and TRBJ2-7): DSGVTQTPKHLITATGQRVTLRCSPRSGDLSVYWYQQSLDQGLQFLIQYYNGEERAKGNILERFSAQQFPDLHSELNLSSLELGDSALYFCASSVADRGYEQYFGPGTRLTVT.

This clone has just a few counts. The chain uses TRBV9 and TRBJ2-2; no clear D gene. V dropped 1 base and J dropped 3 bases, with 4 bases sitting between them. This CDR3 has 13 residues. Germline CDR1 reads SGDLS; CDR2 reads YYNGEE. CDR3 amino acids: CASSVKYTGELFF. The DNA of the CDR3 is TGTGCCAGCAGCGTAAAGTACACCGGGGAGCTGTTTTTT.

The chain combines TRBV9 with TRBJ2-1; D not resolved. The CDR3 is made up of 12 amino acids. CDR1 and CDR2 (germline): SGDLS, YYNGEE. The V gene lost 6 bases and the J gene lost 9 bases, with 13 bases spanning the gap. The CDR3 sequence: CASNGLTGEQFF. The DNA for the CDR3 is TGTGCCAGCAACGGTCTTACGGGTGAGCAGTTCTTC.